Listed below are T cell receptor beta chains from one sample, sequenced in a study of blood T cells in healthy people across ages. TCRdb passed the 5' RACE reads through MiXCR, listing each CDR3 protein once. This table has 1.5 million to 2 million distinct CDR3 sequences, around half appearing once. The sequencing input was blood. These receptors all come from a woman aged 40 to 50 in good health. The CDR3 runs from the conserved cysteine through the conserved F or W. A D gene is named only where the DNA matches it firmly. Clone size is not always given. Where it is, it says once, few, many or a class for expanded clones.

length	V	size	D	J	CDR3	DNA
16	TRBV9	few	TRBD2	TRBJ2-5	CASSVAGGGTQETQYF	TGTGCCAGCAGCGTAGCTGGCGGGGGGACCCAAGAGACCCAGTACTTC
15	TRBV28	.	TRBD1	TRBJ2-1	CASSSRTRTGVEQFF	TGTGCCAGCAGTTCCCGAACGAGGACAGGGGTCGAGCAGTTCTTC
15	TRBV7-2	.	.	TRBJ2-3	CASSLDGGVPDTQYF	TGTGCCAGCAGCTTAGATGGCGGGGTCCCAGATACGCAGTATTTT
13	TRBV7-3	.	.	TRBJ2-5	CASSLAKGSTQYF	TGTGCCAGCAGCTTAGCAAAGGGGTCGACCCAGTACTTC
13	TRBV20-1	.	.	TRBJ2-7	CSVNRVKVSEQYF	TGCAGTGTCAACAGGGTAAAAGTCTCCGAGCAGTACTTC
16	TRBV4-1	.	.	TRBJ2-5	CASSQDQGAVQETQYF	TGCGCCAGCAGCCAAGATCAAGGGGCAGTCCAAGAGACCCAGTACTTC
15	TRBV28	few	.	TRBJ2-3	CASSFRGTATDTQYF	TGTGCCAGCAGTTTCAGGGGAACGGCCACAGATACGCAGTATTTT
14	TRBV24-1	.	TRBD1	TRBJ2-2	CATRQGENTGELFF	TGTGCCACCCGACAGGGGGAAAACACCGGGGAGCTGTTTTTT
14	TRBV7-2	.	.	TRBJ2-7	CASSRDAAEDEQYF	TGTGCCAGCAGCCGCGATGCGGCCGAGGACGAGCAGTACTTC
14	TRBV20-1	few	TRBD2	TRBJ2-3	CSPLSGGNTDTQYF	TGCAGTCCCCTTAGCGGGGGGAACACAGATACGCAGTATTTT
14	TRBV5-1	few	.	TRBJ2-5	CASQEGLRKETQYF	TGCGCCAGCCAGGAGGGACTGAGAAAAGAGACCCAGTACTTC
11	TRBV20-1	few	.	TRBJ2-1	CSAVSYNEQFF	TGCAGCGCAGTCTCCTACAATGAGCAGTTCTTC
17	TRBV21-1	few	.	TRBJ2-3	CASSTREGGNRTDTQYF	TGTGCCAGCAGCACCCGGGAGGGGGGGAATAGGACAGATACGCAGTATTTT
17	TRBV4-3	few	.	TRBJ1-1	CASSQLVGTPRDTEAFF	TGCGCCAGCAGCCAGCTGGTTGGGACTCCTAGAGACACTGAAGCTTTCTTT
15	TRBV7-2	few	.	TRBJ2-1	CASSPRTAQYNEQFF	TGTGCCAGCAGCCCCCGGACAGCGCAGTACAATGAGCAGTTCTTC
15	TRBV20-1	.	.	TRBJ2-1	CSATTRDFSYNEQFF	TGCAGTGCTACGACCCGGGACTTCTCCTACAATGAGCAGTTCTTC
17	TRBV3-1	.	TRBD2	TRBJ2-5	CASSQVWGLAGQETQYF	TGTGCCAGCAGCCAAGTGTGGGGGCTAGCGGGGCAAGAGACCCAGTACTTC